This TCR beta chain appears in the sequencing data of a study of neurological immune-mediated disorders. This clonotype was counted many times. In TCRdb, the 5' RACE reads were re-called with MiXCR into one record per CDR3 protein. The data show about 120,000 distinct CDR3 sequences, more than 2.5% seen once. This CDR3 region has 18 residues. Deletions cut 1 base from V and 5 bases from J, with 21 bases between. Per germline, CDR1 LNHNV and CDR2 YYDKDF (reference sequence). The chain employs TRBV15 and TRBJ2-1; no clear D. Input material: PBMCs. The source of this sequence is a woman aged 30 to 39 with multiple sclerosis. The CDR3 loop reads CATSRVGWEYAGNNEQFF. In nucleotides, the CDR3 is TGTGCCACCAGCAGAGTTGGTTGGGAATATGCTGGAAACAATGAGCAGTTCTTC.